This TCR beta chain was documented in a study of T cell changes during pregnancy in multiple sclerosis. Method: immunoSEQ multiplex PCR; TCRdb's copy keeps in-frame clones and lacks some. Of some 50,000 clones listed, over 90% are singletons. Trimming took off 5 bases at V and 4 bases at J, with 13 bases between the two ends. Germline CDR1 and CDR2: MNHEY and SMNVEV (reference sequence). This CDR3 has 14 amino acids. The rearrangement links TRBV27 to TRBJ2-3, with D tentatively TRBD2 (5 bases). This receptor was obtained from a female donor with multiple sclerosis, enrolled in a pregnancy study. The source material was CD8+ T cells from peripheral blood mononuclear cells, sampled in the first trimester of pregnancy. The CDR3 sequence is CASSPTASPDTQYF. CDR3 nucleotides: TGTGCCAGCAGTCCGACGGCTAGCCCAGATACGCAGTATTTT.